This T cell receptor beta chain was observed in a study of vaccination effects on CD4 cells after COVID-19. Background on the study: Pre-vaccine samples were drawn 16 days and one week before the first dose.

General observations from the study: The study enrolled few convalescent patients and sampled no early post-infection timepoints.

Profiled with immunoSEQ multiplex PCR; TCRdb holds only in-frame clones, not every one. The repertoire holds approximately 60,000 clones, about 69% seen once, with under 25% in the top ten. CDR1 and CDR2 (germline): SGHRS, YFSETQ. V gave up 4 bases and J gave up 3 bases, with 17 bases separating them. The CDR3 is 15 amino acids. In the case of this clone: Its antigen remains unidentified.

It was after 10 days of culture that CD4+ T cells were isolated. In the cultures, half the medium was exchanged for IL-2 medium on days 3 and 7. The receptor's source is a human donor who had a prior SARS-CoV-2 infection. The gene calls are TRBV5-1 and TRBJ2-7; tentative D call: TRBD2 (6 bases). The sample in question was CD4+ T cells from PBMCs cultured without peptide, obtained before COVID-19 vaccination. CDR3 nucleotides: TGCGCCAGCAGCCCGGGGCTAGCGAGCAACTACGAGCAGTACTTC. Its protein is CASSPGLASNYEQYF.